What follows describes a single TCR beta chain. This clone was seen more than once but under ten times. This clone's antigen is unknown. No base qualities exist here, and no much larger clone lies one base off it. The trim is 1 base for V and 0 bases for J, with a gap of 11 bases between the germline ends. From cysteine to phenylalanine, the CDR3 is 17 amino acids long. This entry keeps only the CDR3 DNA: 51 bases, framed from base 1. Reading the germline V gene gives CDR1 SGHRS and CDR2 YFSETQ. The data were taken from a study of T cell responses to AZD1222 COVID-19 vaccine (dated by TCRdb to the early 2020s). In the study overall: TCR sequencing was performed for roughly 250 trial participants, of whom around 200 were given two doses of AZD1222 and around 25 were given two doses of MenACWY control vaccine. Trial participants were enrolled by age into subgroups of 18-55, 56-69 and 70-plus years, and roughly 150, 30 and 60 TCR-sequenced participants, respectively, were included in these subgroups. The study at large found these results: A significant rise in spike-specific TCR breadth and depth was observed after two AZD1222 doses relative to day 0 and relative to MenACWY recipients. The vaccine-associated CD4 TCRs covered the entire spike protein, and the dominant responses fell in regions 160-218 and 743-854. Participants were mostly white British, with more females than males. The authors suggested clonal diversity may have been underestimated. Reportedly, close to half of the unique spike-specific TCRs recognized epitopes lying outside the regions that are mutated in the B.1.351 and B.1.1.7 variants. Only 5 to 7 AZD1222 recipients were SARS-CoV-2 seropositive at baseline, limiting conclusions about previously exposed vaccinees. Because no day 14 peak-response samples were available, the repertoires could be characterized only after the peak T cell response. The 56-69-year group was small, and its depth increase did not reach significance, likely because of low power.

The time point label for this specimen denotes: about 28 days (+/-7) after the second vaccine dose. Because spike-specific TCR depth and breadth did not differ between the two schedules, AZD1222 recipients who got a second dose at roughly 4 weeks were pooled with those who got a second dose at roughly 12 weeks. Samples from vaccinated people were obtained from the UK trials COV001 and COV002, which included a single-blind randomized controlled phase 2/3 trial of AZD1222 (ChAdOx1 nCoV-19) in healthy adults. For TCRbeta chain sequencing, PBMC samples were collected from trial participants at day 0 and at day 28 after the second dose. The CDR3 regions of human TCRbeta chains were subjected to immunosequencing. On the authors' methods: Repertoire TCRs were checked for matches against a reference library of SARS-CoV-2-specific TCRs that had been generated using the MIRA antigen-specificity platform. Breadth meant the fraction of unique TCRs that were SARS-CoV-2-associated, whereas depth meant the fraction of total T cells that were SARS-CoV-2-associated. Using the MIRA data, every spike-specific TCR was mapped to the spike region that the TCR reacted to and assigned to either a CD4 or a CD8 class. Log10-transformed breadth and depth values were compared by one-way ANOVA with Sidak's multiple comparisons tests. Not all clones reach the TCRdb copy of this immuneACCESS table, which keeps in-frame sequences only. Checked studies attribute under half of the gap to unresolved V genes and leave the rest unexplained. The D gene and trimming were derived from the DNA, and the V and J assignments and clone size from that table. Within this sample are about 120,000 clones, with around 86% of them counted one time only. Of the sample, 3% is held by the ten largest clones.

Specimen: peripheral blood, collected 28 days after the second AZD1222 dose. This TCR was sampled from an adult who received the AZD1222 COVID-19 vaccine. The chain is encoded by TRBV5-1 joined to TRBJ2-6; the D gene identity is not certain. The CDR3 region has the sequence CASSLRAVVSGANVLTF. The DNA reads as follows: TGCGCCAGCAGCTTGAGGGCAGTAGTCTCTGGGGCCAACGTCCTGACTTTC. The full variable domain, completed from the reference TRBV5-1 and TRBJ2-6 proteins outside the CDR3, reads KAGVTQTPRYLIKTRGQQVTLSCSPISGHRSVSWYQQTPGQGLQFLFEYFSETQRNKGNFPGRFSGRQFSNSRSEMNVSTLELGDSALYLCASSLRAVVSGANVLTFGAGSRLTVL.